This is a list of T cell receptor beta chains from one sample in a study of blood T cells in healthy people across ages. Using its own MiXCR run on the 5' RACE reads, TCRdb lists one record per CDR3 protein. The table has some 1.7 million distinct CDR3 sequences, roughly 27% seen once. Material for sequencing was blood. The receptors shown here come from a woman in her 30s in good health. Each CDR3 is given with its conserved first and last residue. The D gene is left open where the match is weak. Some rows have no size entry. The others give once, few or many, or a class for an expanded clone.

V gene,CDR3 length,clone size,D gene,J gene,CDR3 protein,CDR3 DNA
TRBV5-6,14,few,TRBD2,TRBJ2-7,CASRVREGPYEQYF,TGTGCCAGCAGGGTACGGGAGGGCCCCTACGAGCAGTACTTC
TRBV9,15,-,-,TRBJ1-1,CASSEWTGQNTEAFF,TGTGCCAGCAGCGAGTGGACGGGGCAGAACACTGAAGCTTTCTTT
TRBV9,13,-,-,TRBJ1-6,CASSVESGSPLHF,TGTGCCAGCAGCGTAGAAAGTGGTTCACCCCTCCACTTT
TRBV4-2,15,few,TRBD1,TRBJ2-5,CASSQEGTGYYEQYF,TGTGCCAGCAGCCAAGAGGGGACAGGGTACTATGAGCAGTACTTC
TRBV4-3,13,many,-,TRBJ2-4,CASSQGRENIQYF,TGCGCCAGCAGCCAGGGAAGAGAAAACATTCAGTACTTC
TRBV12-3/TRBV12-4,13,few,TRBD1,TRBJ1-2,CASAQGVNYGYTF,TGTGCCAGCGCCCAGGGGGTTAACTATGGCTACACCTTC
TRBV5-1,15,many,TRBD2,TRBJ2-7,CASSLVGEGAYEQYF,TGCGCCAGCAGCTTGGTTGGGGAGGGCGCCTACGAGCAGTACTTC
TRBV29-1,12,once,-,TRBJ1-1,CSVEEKDTKAFF,TGCAGCGTCGAGGAGAAGGACACTAAAGCTTTCTTT
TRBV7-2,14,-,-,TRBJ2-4,CASSLGQAIEQQYF,TGTGCCAGCAGCTTAGGACAGGCCATCGAACAGCAGTACTTC
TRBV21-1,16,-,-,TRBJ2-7,CASSREDREVYNEQYF,TGCGCCAGCAGCAGGGAAGACAGAGAGGTTTACAATGAGCAGTACTTC
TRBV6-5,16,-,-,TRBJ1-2,CASSREGWDSRDGYTF,TGTGCCAGCTCCAGGGAGGGTTGGGACTCAAGAGATGGCTACACCTTC
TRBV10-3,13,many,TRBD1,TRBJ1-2,CAHRTDRASGYTF,TGTGCCCACAGAACTGACAGGGCCAGCGGCTACACCTTC
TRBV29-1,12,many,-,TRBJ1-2,CSVGDENYGYTF,TGCAGCGTTGGGGACGAAAACTATGGCTACACCTTC
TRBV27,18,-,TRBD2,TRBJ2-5,CASKGVGIGGRTGETQYF,TGTGCCAGCAAAGGAGTGGGGATAGGCGGGAGAACGGGAGAGACCCAGTACTTC
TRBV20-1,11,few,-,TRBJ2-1,CSAGWVNEQFF,TGCAGTGCCGGGTGGGTGAATGAGCAGTTCTTC
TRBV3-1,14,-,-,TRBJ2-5,CASSQRKSGETQYF,TGTGCCAGCAGCCAAAGGAAGAGCGGTGAGACCCAGTACTTC
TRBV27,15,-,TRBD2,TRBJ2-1,CASTGASGTNNEQFF,TGTGCCAGCACCGGAGCTAGCGGGACTAACAATGAGCAGTTCTTC
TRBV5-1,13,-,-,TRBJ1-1,CASSLERGLRAFF,TGCGCCAGCAGCTTGGAACGGGGATTGAGGGCTTTCTTT
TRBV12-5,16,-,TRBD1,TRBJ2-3,CASGLVTGTGADTQYF,TGTGCTAGTGGTTTGGTAACAGGGACAGGGGCAGATACGCAGTATTTT
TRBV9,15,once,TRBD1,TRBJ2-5,CASSVVGQGWDEQYF,TGTGCCAGCAGCGTAGTCGGACAGGGTTGGGATGAGCAGTACTTC
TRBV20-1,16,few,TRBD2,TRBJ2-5,CSAREGLAGSLATQYF,TGCAGTGCTAGAGAAGGGCTAGCGGGGAGTTTGGCGACCCAGTACTTC
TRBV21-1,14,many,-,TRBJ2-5,CASSLPLEAETQYF,TGTGCCAGCAGCCTTCCGCTAGAGGCGGAGACCCAGTACTTC